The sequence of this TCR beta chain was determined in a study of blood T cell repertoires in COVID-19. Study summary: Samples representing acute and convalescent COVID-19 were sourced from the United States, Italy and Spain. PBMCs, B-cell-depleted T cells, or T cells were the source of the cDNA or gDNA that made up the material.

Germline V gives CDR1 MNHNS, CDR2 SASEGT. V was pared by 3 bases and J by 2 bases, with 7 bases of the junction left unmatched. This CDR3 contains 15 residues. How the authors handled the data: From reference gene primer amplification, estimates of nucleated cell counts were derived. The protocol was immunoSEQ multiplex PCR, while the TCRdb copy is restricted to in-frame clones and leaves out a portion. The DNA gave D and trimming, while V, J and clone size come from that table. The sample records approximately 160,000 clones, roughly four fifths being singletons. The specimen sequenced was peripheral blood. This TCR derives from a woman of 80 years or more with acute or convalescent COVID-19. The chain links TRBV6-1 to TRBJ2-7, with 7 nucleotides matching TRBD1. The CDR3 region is CASSDRDRKTYEQYF. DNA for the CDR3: TGTGCCAGCAGTGATCGGGACAGAAAAACCTACGAGCAGTACTTC.